This T cell receptor (beta chain) was sequenced in a study of cytomegalovirus exposure and HLA in healthy donors. Findings of the study overall: In a later analysis, common viral pathogens appeared linked to several of the most significant clusters. In a later analysis, HLA-associated beta chains showed higher expansion and lower generation probabilities than comparable chains. The study labeled more than 150 TCR beta chains cytomegalovirus-associated.

This clone was detected once. The antigen is not known. The germline V and J ends were trimmed by 0 bases and 3 bases, with 10 bases remaining between them. This CDR3 is 15 amino acids long. Germline CDR1 is SGHNT and CDR2 is YYREEE (reference sequence). In the PCR, 60 Vbeta and 13 Jbeta primers were used. Some clones are missing from TCRdb's copy, which holds only in-frame ones; the method was immunoSEQ multiplex PCR. The repertoire consists of about 140,000 clones, with 73% occurring once and the leading ten covering about an eighth. The source is a human donor in good health. The material sequenced was PBMCs. This sequence joins TRBV5-4 and TRBJ2-1, with a tentative D call TRBD2 (6 bases). The CDR3 region is CASSLAGGGYNEQFF. CDR3 sequence (DNA): TGTGCCAGCAGCTTGGCCGGGGGTGGCTACAATGAGCAGTTCTTC.